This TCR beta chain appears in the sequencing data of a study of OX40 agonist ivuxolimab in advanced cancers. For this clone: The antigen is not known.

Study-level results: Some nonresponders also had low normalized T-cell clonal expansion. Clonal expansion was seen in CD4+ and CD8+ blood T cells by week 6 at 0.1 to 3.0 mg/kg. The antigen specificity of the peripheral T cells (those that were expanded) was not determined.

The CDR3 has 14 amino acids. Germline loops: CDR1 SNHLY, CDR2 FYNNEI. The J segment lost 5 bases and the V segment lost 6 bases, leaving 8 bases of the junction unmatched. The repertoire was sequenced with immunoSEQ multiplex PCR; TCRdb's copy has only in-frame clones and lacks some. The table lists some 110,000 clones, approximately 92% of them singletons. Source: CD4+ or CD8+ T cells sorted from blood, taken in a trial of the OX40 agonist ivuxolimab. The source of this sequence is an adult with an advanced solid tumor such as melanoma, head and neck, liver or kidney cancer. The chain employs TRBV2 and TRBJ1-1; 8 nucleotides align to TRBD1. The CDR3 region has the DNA TGTGCCAGCAGCCTCGACAGGGGCGGGACTGAAGCTTTCTTT. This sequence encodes CASSLDRGGTEAFF.